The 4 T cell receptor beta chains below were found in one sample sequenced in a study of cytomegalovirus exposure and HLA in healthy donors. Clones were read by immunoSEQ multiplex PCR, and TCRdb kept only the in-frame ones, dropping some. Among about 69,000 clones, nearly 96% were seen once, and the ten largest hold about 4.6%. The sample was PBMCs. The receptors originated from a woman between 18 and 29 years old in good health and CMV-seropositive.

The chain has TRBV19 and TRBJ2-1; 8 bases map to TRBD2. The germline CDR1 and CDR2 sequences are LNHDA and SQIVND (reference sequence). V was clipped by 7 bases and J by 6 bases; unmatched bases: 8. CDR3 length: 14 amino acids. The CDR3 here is CASTTGGPGNEQFF. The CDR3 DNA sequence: TGTGCCAGTACTACGGGAGGGCCGGGCAATGAGCAGTTCTTC.

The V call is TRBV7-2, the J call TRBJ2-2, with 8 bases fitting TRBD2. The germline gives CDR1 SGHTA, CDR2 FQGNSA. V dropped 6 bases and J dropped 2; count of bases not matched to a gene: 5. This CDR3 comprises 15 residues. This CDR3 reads CASRNSGENTGELFF. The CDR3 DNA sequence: TGTGCCAGCAGGAATAGCGGGGAAAACACCGGGGAGCTGTTTTTT.

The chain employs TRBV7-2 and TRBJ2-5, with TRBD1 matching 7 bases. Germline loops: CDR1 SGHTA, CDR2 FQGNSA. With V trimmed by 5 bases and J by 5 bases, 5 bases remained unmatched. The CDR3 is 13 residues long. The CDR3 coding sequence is TGTGCCAGCAGCAGGGGGCAACGGGAGACCCAGTACTTC. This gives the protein CASSRGQRETQYF.

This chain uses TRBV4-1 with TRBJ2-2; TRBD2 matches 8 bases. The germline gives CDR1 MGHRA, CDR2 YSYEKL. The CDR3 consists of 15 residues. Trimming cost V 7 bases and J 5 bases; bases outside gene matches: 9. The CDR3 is CASNKAGEGTGELFF. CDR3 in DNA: TGCGCCAGCAACAAAGCGGGAGAGGGAACCGGGGAGCTGTTTTTT.